These 25 T cell receptor beta chains were all obtained from the same sample, sequenced in a study of blood T cell repertoires in COVID-19. This table comes from immunoSEQ multiplex PCR, and its TCRdb copy is limited to in-frame clones, with some not included. The profile shows more than 150,000 clones, approximately 80% of them singletons. Sequenced: PBMCs or T cells enriched from blood (not recorded which). The source of these receptors is a man in his fifties or sixties who had been exposed to COVID-19.

The J gene is TRBJ1-1, the V gene TRBV28; TRBD1 aligns across 8 bases. The CDR3 extends over 14 amino acids. Germline CDR1 is MDHEN and CDR2 is SYDVKM. Unmatched junction bases numbered 9, after V lost 2 bases and J lost 10 bases. The CDR3 sequence: CASSLINGRGPAFF. In DNA, the CDR3 is TGTGCCAGCAGTTTAATAAATGGCAGGGGGCCAGCTTTCTTT.

The V and J genes are TRBV27 and TRBJ2-3; perhaps TRBD1 as D (6 bases). In germline, CDR1 is MNHEY, CDR2 SMNVEV (reference sequence). V lost 2 bases, J lost 6 bases, and 15 bases lay in between. This CDR3 spans 15 amino acids. Here the CDR3 reads CASSLSRGTRDTQYF. The DNA for the CDR3 is TGTGCCAGCAGTTTAAGTAGGGGGACAAGGGATACGCAGTATTTT.

V gene TRBV5-1 combines with J gene TRBJ1-2, with D perhaps matching TRBD1 (6 bases). This CDR3 has 14 amino acids. Trimming shortened V by 4 bases and J by 1 base, and 11 bases separated the two germline ends. Germline CDR1 and CDR2: SGHRS and YFSETQ. CDR3 loop: CASSPARGNYGYTF. For the CDR3, the DNA is TGCGCCAGCAGCCCCGCCAGGGGTAACTATGGCTACACCTTC.

In its sample, this clone was seen once. The CDR3: CARSRPGSNEKLFF. CDR3 sequence (DNA): TGCGCCAGGAGCCGACCGGGGTCTAATGAAAAACTGTTTTTT. This chain uses TRBV10-1 with TRBJ1-4, with D hard to call. This CDR3 comprises 14 residues. Germline V CDR1 and CDR2: WNHNN, SYGVQD (reference sequence). V lost 9 bases to trimming and J lost 3 bases, with 14 bases between them.

This sequence joins TRBV29-1 and TRBJ1-6; D unclear. The CDR3 totals 15 residues. Trimming took off 6 bases at V and 8 bases at J, with 20 bases between the two ends. CDR1 and CDR2 (germline): SQVTM, ANQGSEA. The CDR3 DNA is TGCAGCGTCGGGGAGAGGGCCGGAGGTGATTCACCCCTCCACTTT. Its protein product is CSVGERAGGDSPLHF.

The genes are TRBV5-5 and TRBJ1-5; TRBD1 agrees at 10 bases. J lost 4 bases, V lost 3 bases, and 16 bases had no gene match. The germline CDR1 and CDR2 sequences are SGHKS and YYEKEE (reference sequence). This CDR3 comprises 19 residues. The CDR3 sequence: CASSSIPDPTGGLNQPQHF. DNA of the CDR3: TGTGCCAGCAGCTCCATACCCGACCCGACAGGGGGCCTGAATCAGCCCCAGCATTTT. Full variable domain (missing parts from reference TRBV5-5 and TRBJ1-5): DAGVTQSPTHLIKTRGQQVTLRCSPISGHKSVSWYQQVLGQGPQFIFQYYEKEERGRGNFPDRFSARQFPNYSSELNVNALLLGDSALYLCASSSIPDPTGGLNQPQHFGDGTRLSIL.

CDR3 in amino acids: CASDRGLGTEAFF. The CDR3 DNA is TGTGCCAGCGACAGGGGGCTGGGAACTGAAGCTTTCTTT. The chain recombines TRBV6-5 with TRBJ1-1, with 10 bases fitting TRBD1. Germline CDR1 and CDR2: MNHEY and SVGAGI. J gave up 5 bases and V 8 bases, and 5 bases lay outside the gene matches. The CDR3 runs to 13 residues.

This clone was detected only once. This chain connects TRBV5-1 to TRBJ2-1; 7 bases map to TRBD2. J was trimmed by 5 bases and V by 1 base; bases with no gene match: 9. The V gene's germline CDR1 is SGHRS and CDR2 YFSETQ. The CDR3 has 16 amino acids. The CDR3 nucleotides are TGCGCCAGCAGCTTGACCTTTCAACTAGCGAACAATGAGCAGTTCTTC. Protein product: CASSLTFQLANNEQFF.

J is TRBJ2-1 and V is TRBV3-1 (or the pseudogene TRBV3-2); 8 nucleotides line up with TRBD2. The CDR3 is 15 residues long. In germline, CDR1 is LGHDT, CDR2 YNNKEL (reference sequence). The ends lost 4 bases at V and 7 bases at J; junction bases unmatched: 9. CDR3 sequence reads: CASSPASGHGNEQFF. DNA for the CDR3: TGTGCCAGCAGCCCGGCTAGCGGGCATGGAAATGAGCAGTTCTTC.

In this sample, this clone turned up once. This sequence joins TRBV5-1 and TRBJ1-4; possibly TRBD1 for D (5 bases). This CDR3 is 15 amino acids long. From germline, CDR1 is SGHRS and CDR2 YFSETQ. Deletions cut 0 bases from V and 7 bases from J, with 13 bases between. The CDR3 DNA sequence: TGCGCCAGCAGCTTGGTGGGACTGCCGGGTGAAAAACTGTTTTTT. Translated, it gives CASSLVGLPGEKLFF.

The table lists this clone with a count of one. V is TRBV3-1 (or the pseudogene TRBV3-2) and J is TRBJ1-1; no clear D gene. Germline values: CDR1 LGHDT, CDR2 YNNKEL (reference sequence). Trimming left V 4 bases short and J 1 base short, with 10 bases between. The CDR3 totals 14 residues. The CDR3 DNA reads as TGTGCCAGCAGCCGTTGGGCCCCGAACACTGAAGCTTTCTTT. Translation gives CASSRWAPNTEAFF.

V is TRBV24-1 and J is TRBJ2-3; 9 bases agree with TRBD1. Germline lookup yields CDR1 KGHDR and CDR2 SFDVKD. With V trimmed by 5 bases and J by 0 bases, 11 bases remained unmatched. CDR3 length: 18 amino acids. The CDR3: CATSVPGQGISSTDTQYF. The CDR3 DNA reads as TGTGCCACCAGTGTTCCAGGACAGGGGATTTCTAGCACAGATACGCAGTATTTT.

Written as DNA, the CDR3 is TGTGCCAGCAGTGAGGACAGGTGGACTGAAGCTTTCTTT. Translating it yields CASSEDRWTEAFF. The gene calls are TRBV2 and TRBJ1-1; 7 nucleotides align to TRBD1. With 3 bases clipped from V and 5 bases from J, the junction kept 3 bases outside the gene matches. This CDR3 region has 13 residues. CDR1 SNHLY and CDR2 FYNNEI come from the germline V gene.

The V gene is TRBV15, the J gene TRBJ2-7; D possibly corresponds to TRBD1 (7 bases). Germline CDR1 reads LNHNV; CDR2 reads YYDKDF (reference sequence). V was pared by 1 base and J by 4 bases, with 11 bases between. This CDR3 contains 14 residues. The CDR3 sequence is CATSRGRGRYEQYF. The CDR3 nucleotides are TGTGCCACCAGCAGAGGCAGGGGGAGGTACGAGCAGTACTTC.

This chain links TRBV28 with TRBJ1-2, with D possibly matching TRBD1 (5 bases). V was clipped by 3 bases and J by 4 bases, with 15 bases between them. This CDR3 has 15 amino acids. Germline V gene lookup returns CDR1 MDHEN and CDR2 SYDVKM. Here the CDR3 DNA reads TGTGCCAGCAGTTTGGGTACCAGGGTAGTCTATGGCTACACCTTC. Encoded protein: CASSLGTRVVYGYTF.

This clone has only one observation. The gene calls are TRBV7-9 and TRBJ2-2; D may be TRBD1 (6 bases). Per germline, CDR1 SEHNR and CDR2 FQNEAQ (reference sequence). V dropped 6 bases and J dropped 1 base, with 9 bases sitting between them. CDR3 length equals 14 residues. In DNA form, the CDR3 reads TGTGCCAGCAGTTCACAGGGGAACACCGGGGAGCTGTTTTTT. The encoded protein is CASSSQGNTGELFF.

The chain employs TRBV27 and TRBJ2-7; 7 bases fit TRBD1. Germline V gene lookup returns CDR1 MNHEY and CDR2 SMNVEV (reference sequence). The CDR3 extends over 15 amino acids. The junction had 10 bases not matched to a gene; V was cut back by 5 bases and J by 3 bases. The CDR3 DNA reads TGTGCCAGCAGTGAGGGGGCGCGGATAATCTACGAGCAGTACTTC. The encoded protein is CASSEGARIIYEQYF.

This clone was seen a single time. The CDR3 nucleotides read TGCAGCGCCCCCTCGCCCCGGCGGGGAGCTACCTACAATGAGCAGTTCTTC. Translation: CSAPSPRRGATYNEQFF. This chain links TRBV29-1 with TRBJ2-1; possible D gene TRBD2, 6 bases. CDR1 and CDR2 (germline): SQVTM, ANQGSEA. The CDR3 sequence is 17 residues long. With 7 bases removed from V and 2 bases from J, the gap between germline ends came to 24 bases.

The chain uses TRBV19 and TRBJ2-5; tentative D call: TRBD1 (5 bases). This CDR3 region has 13 residues. Trimming left V 5 bases short and J 0 bases short, with 7 bases between. Looked up from germline, CDR1 is LNHDA and CDR2 is SQIVND (reference sequence). The CDR3 nucleotides read TGTGCCAGTAGTGCAGGGAACCAAGAGACCCAGTACTTC. It translates to CASSAGNQETQYF. Looking up the rest from reference TRBV19 and TRBJ2-5 gives the full variable domain: DGGITQSPKYLFRKEGQNVTLSCEQNLNHDAMYWYRQDPGQGLRLIYYSQIVNDFQKGDIAEGYSVSREKKESFPLTVTSAQKNPTAFYLCASSAGNQETQYFGPGTRLLVL.

The chain joins TRBV11-2 to TRBJ1-5; the D is unclear. Germline assignment: CDR1 SGHAT and CDR2 FQNNGV. The CDR3 loop spans 13 amino acids. Trimming took off 1 base at V and 6 bases at J, with 7 bases between the two ends. The CDR3, as DNA: TGTGCCAGCAGCTTAGCTCGGGGTCAGCCCCAGCATTTT. Translation gives CASSLARGQPQHF.

This sequence joins TRBV19 and TRBJ1-1; 8 positions agree with TRBD1. The CDR3 contains 14 residues. V lost 6 bases, J lost 0 bases, and 3 bases stayed unmatched. CDR1 is LNHDA, CDR2 SQIVND, per germline (reference sequence). In nucleotides, the CDR3 is TGTGCCAGTAGAGACAGGGGTTTGAACACTGAAGCTTTCTTT. Translated, it gives CASRDRGLNTEAFF. The variable domain in full, with the rest retrieved from reference TRBV19 and TRBJ1-1, is DGGITQSPKYLFRKEGQNVTLSCEQNLNHDAMYWYRQDPGQGLRLIYYSQIVNDFQKGDIAEGYSVSREKKESFPLTVTSAQKNPTAFYLCASRDRGLNTEAFFGQGTRLTVV.

DNA of the CDR3: TGTGCCAGTAGTGTCAGTGGCTCTGGGGCCAACGTCCTGACTTTC. Translation gives CASSVSGSGANVLTF. V usage is TRBV19 and J usage is TRBJ2-6; D uncertain. Trimming removed 5 bases at V and 0 bases at J, with 8 bases between. Germline CDR1 reads LNHDA; CDR2 reads SQIVND (reference sequence). This CDR3 contains 15 residues.

The rearrangement joins TRBV30 to TRBJ1-1; TRBD1 matches 11 bases. J gave up 0 bases and V 1 base, and 1 base lay outside the gene matches. Germline CDR1 and CDR2: GTSNPN and SVGIG (reference sequence). The CDR3 contains 15 residues. This chain's CDR3 is CAWSGTGGLNTEAFF. The DNA for the CDR3 is TGTGCCTGGAGTGGGACAGGGGGCTTGAACACTGAAGCTTTCTTT.

The chain carries TRBV30 and TRBJ1-5, with D possibly matching TRBD1 (5 bases). Trimming shortened V by 3 bases and J by 6 bases, and 15 bases separated the two germline ends. The germline V gene encodes CDR1 GTSNPN and CDR2 SVGIG (reference sequence). The CDR3 length is 14 residues. The CDR3 DNA follows: TGTGCCTGGAGCCCCAGTGCGGGGGTTCAGCCCCAGCATTTT. It yields the protein CAWSPSAGVQPQHF.

The J gene is TRBJ2-1, the V gene TRBV19, with 7 positions matching TRBD2. V dropped 6 bases and J dropped 2; count of bases not matched to a gene: 1. Germline V lookup: CDR1 LNHDA, CDR2 SQIVND (reference sequence). The CDR3 consists of 13 residues. The DNA of the CDR3 is TGTGCCAGTAGGCGGGAGCCCTACAATGAGCAGTTCTTC. It encodes CASRREPYNEQFF.